The next 20 T cell receptor beta chains were all read from a single sample in a study of blood T cells in healthy people across ages. Combining a sample-barcoded 5' primer with a J-beta primer mix, a second PCR ran for 7 to 11 cycles. TCRdb re-called the 5' RACE reads through MiXCR, storing one row per CDR3 protein. The data contain more than 900,000 distinct CDR3 sequences, almost 25% of them singletons. These data were also reused for a study on T cells of mothers and their children.

The source material was blood. The source of these receptors is a girl aged 2 to 9 in good health.

This clonotype has more than one count but fewer than ten. The germline gene is not matched at one end of the junction; a read error may be the cause. The rearrangement joins TRBV7-8 to TRBJ1-4; D possibly corresponds to TRBD1 (6 bases). The germline CDR1 and CDR2 sequences are SGHVS and FQNEAQ. The CDR3 has 15 residues. CDR3 nucleotide sequence: TGTGCCAGCAGCTCCCGACAGGCTTTAAATGAAAAACTGTCTTTT. Translated: CASSSRQALNEKLSF. The entire variable domain, with the rest obtained from reference TRBV7-8 and TRBJ1-4, is as follows: GAGVSQSPRYKVAKRGQDVALRCDPISGHVSLFWYQQALGQGPEFLTYFQNEAQLDKSGLPSDRFFAERPEGSVSTLKIQRTQQEDSAVYLCASSSRQALNEKLSFGSGTQLSVL.

This clonotype showed up just a few times. The V and J genes are TRBV9 and TRBJ2-5; D call uncertain. CDR3 length: 13 residues. The V gene's germline CDR1 is SGDLS and CDR2 YYNGEE. V dropped 0 bases and J dropped 5 bases, with 8 bases sitting between them. The CDR3 nucleotides read TGTGCCAGCAGCGTAGAGGGATGGGAGACCCAGTACTTC. The encoded protein is CASSVEGWETQYF.

This clonotype has only a few counts. V and J are TRBV6-5 and TRBJ2-3, with D perhaps matching TRBD1 (6 bases). This CDR3 spans 14 amino acids. V lost 4 bases and J lost 4, with 12 bases in between. Germline loops: CDR1 MNHEY, CDR2 SVGAGI. The CDR3 bases are TGTGCCAGCAGTTCAGTACAGGGCGCAGATACGCAGTATTTT. Protein product: CASSSVQGADTQYF.

The V and J genes are TRBV7-3 and TRBJ2-5; possible D gene TRBD2, 5 bases. V dropped 0 bases and J dropped 3 bases, with 17 bases sitting between them. This CDR3 has 17 residues. The V gene's germline CDR1 is SGHTA and CDR2 FQGTGA. CDR3 DNA sequence: TGTGCCAGCAGCTTAACGGCCGGATTGAGGGAAGAAGAGACCCAGTACTTC. It translates to CASSLTAGLREEETQYF.

The chain joins TRBV10-2 to TRBJ2-3, with TRBD1 matching over 7 bases. The junction had 4 bases not matched to a gene; V was cut back by 7 bases and J by 0 bases. CDR3 length: 14 amino acids. CDR1 and CDR2 (germline): WSHSY, SAAADI. CDR3 DNA: TGCGCCAGCATAGGACAGGAAAGCACAGATACGCAGTATTTT. This encodes CASIGQESTDTQYF.

V is TRBV20-1 and J is TRBJ2-5; 12 bases line up with TRBD2. The closer fit of TRBJ2-7 to the DNA end suggests the J call may be wrong. The CDR3 covers 14 residues. Germline V gives CDR1 DFQATT, CDR2 SNEGSKA (reference sequence). For the CDR3, the DNA is TGCAGTGCTGGAGGACTAGCGGGAACCTACGAGCAGTACTTC. Translated, it gives CSAGGLAGTYEQYF.

The table lists this clonotype with a few counts. V and J are TRBV3-1 and TRBJ2-3; D is undetermined. Germline lookup yields CDR1 LGHDT and CDR2 YNNKEL (reference sequence). Between the trimmed V and J ends, which lost 8 bases and 5 bases, there was a span of 11 bases. The CDR3 length is 12 residues. The CDR3 spells CASEGREDTQYF. The CDR3 DNA reads as TGTGCCAGCGAAGGAAGGGAAGATACGCAGTATTTT.

This clonotype was seen a few times. The gene calls are TRBV12-3 or TRBV12-4 and TRBJ2-1; 12 bases match TRBD1. V lost 5 bases, J lost 9 bases, and 11 bases stayed unmatched. The CDR3 spans 16 residues. CDR3 loop: CASSDVRDRGLSEQFF. The CDR3 coding sequence is TGTGCCAGCAGTGACGTCCGGGACAGGGGGCTGAGTGAGCAGTTCTTC.

The chain links TRBV20-1 to TRBJ2-5; possible D gene TRBD1, 6 bases. Germline loops: CDR1 DFQATT, CDR2 SNEGSKA (reference sequence). The CDR3 covers 13 residues. The germline V and J ends were trimmed by 3 bases and 3 bases, with 11 bases remaining between them. The CDR3 nucleotides read TGCAGTGCTAGGGGGGCAGGGAAAGAGACCCAGTACTTC. Translated: CSARGAGKETQYF.

V is TRBV20-1 and J is TRBJ2-3; D is unresolved. The CDR3 covers 11 residues. CDR1 is DFQATT, CDR2 SNEGSKA, per germline (reference sequence). V lost 6 bases, J lost 4 bases, and 8 bases lay in between. The CDR3 sequence: CSAGWSDTQYF. CDR3 bases: TGCAGTGCCGGATGGTCAGATACGCAGTATTTT.

This clonotype was picked up a small number of times. As DNA, the CDR3 is TGTGCCAGCAGCCTCTCTATTAGTAACTTCTACGAGCAGTACTTC. Translated, it gives CASSLSISNFYEQYF. This rearrangement joins TRBV13 to TRBJ2-7; D gene ambiguous. This CDR3 region has 15 residues. Germline V gene lookup returns CDR1 PRHDT and CDR2 FYEKMQ (reference sequence). V was pared by 5 bases and J by 3 bases, with 17 bases between.

The CDR3 spells CSVGEGAYNEQFF. CDR3 bases: TGCAGCGTGGGGGAGGGGGCCTACAATGAGCAGTTCTTC. The chain combines TRBV29-1 with TRBJ2-1; perhaps TRBD2 as D (7 bases). V gave up 6 bases and J gave up 2 bases, with 11 bases separating them. Germline values: CDR1 SQVTM, CDR2 ANQGSEA. The CDR3 is 13 amino acids.

The chain has TRBV5-1 and TRBJ2-3; 7 bases align to TRBD2. CDR3 size: 14 residues. Trimming took 4 bases from V and 5 from J; bases not matched to a gene: 7. The germline gives CDR1 SGHRS, CDR2 YFSETQ. CDR3 residues: CASSPGIAGDTQYF. In nucleotides, the CDR3 is TGCGCCAGCAGCCCGGGGATAGCGGGAGATACGCAGTATTTT.

The rearrangement uses TRBV12-3 or TRBV12-4 and TRBJ1-2, with D unresolved. Trimming left V 4 bases short and J 10 bases short, with 10 bases between. This CDR3 is built from 11 residues. The CDR3 region is CASSSERLYTF. The DNA of the CDR3 is TGTGCCAGCAGTTCCGAGCGGCTCTACACCTTC.

This clonotype was observed a few times. The genes are TRBV12-3 or TRBV12-4 and TRBJ1-2; the D is unclear. The CDR3 contains 12 residues. V dropped 3 bases and J dropped 8 bases, with 10 bases sitting between them. The CDR3: CASSFVGSGYTF. The DNA for the CDR3 is TGTGCCAGCAGTTTCGTAGGGAGCGGCTACACCTTC.

Of note for this clonotype: The germline gene is not matched at one end of the junction; a read error may be the cause. V usage is TRBV14 and J usage is TRBJ2-1; the D gene is possibly TRBD2 (5 bases). Germline CDR1 is SGHDN and CDR2 is FVKESK. This CDR3 has 13 amino acids. The CDR3 spells CASMTGDYNEQLF. CDR3 bases: TGTGCCAGCATGACTGGCGACTACAATGAGCAGCTCTTC.

This clonotype was picked up one time. The CDR3, as DNA: TGCAGTGCGGTAAGACAGGGTGGCGAGCAGTACTTC. Translating gives CSAVRQGGEQYF. V usage is TRBV20-1 and J usage is TRBJ2-7; 7 nucleotides agree with TRBD1. The CDR3 length is 12 residues. V lost 6 bases, J lost 6 bases, and 8 bases stayed unmatched. Per germline, CDR1 DFQATT and CDR2 SNEGSKA (reference sequence).

This clonotype was detected only a few times. J is TRBJ2-3 and V is TRBV3-1; TRBD1 aligns across 7 bases. V shed 4 bases and J 0 bases; nucleotides not matched to a gene: 4. CDR3 size: 15 residues. Germline CDR1 reads LGHDT; CDR2 reads YNNKEL (reference sequence). This CDR3 is CASSPKTGSTDTQYF. The DNA for the CDR3 is TGTGCCAGCAGCCCGAAGACAGGGAGCACAGATACGCAGTATTTT.

The rearrangement links TRBV28 to TRBJ1-5; 10 bases agree with TRBD1. Germline loops: CDR1 MDHEN, CDR2 SYDVKM. The junction had 21 bases not matched to a gene; V was cut back by 1 base and J by 0 bases. This CDR3 has 23 residues. The DNA of the CDR3 is TGTGCCAGCAGTTTATCCCCTAGACAGGGGGCGCAGAAGAGGGTGTATAGCAATCAGCCCCAGCATTTT. Protein sequence: CASSLSPRQGAQKRVYSNQPQHF.

The chain is built from TRBV6-6 and TRBJ1-5, with a tentative D call TRBD1 (6 bases). The CDR3 totals 14 residues. Germline values: CDR1 MNHNY, CDR2 SVGAGI (reference sequence). The V end lost 6 bases, the J end lost 1 base, and 10 bases lay between the germline ends. DNA of the CDR3: TGTGCCAGCAGAGGACAGTTAAGCAATCAGCCCCAGCATTTT. Translated: CASRGQLSNQPQHF.